This T cell receptor (beta chain) was sequenced for a study of T cell responses to AZD1222 COVID-19 vaccine. The study's findings and limits: Repertoire sampling happened only post peak T cell response. Donors, mostly white British, included more females; clonal diversity was possibly underestimated. Regions 160-218 and 743-854 dominated among vaccine-associated CD4 TCRs spanning spike.

Using immunoSEQ multiplex PCR, the repertoire was profiled, and TCRdb retains in-frame clones only, with some absent. The data show some 110,000 clones, 89% seen once. With regard to this clone: The target antigen is unknown.

CDR3 length: 15 residues. V lost 6 bases and J lost 4; bases outside the gene matches: 11. The germline CDR1 and CDR2 sequences are MNHEY and SVGEGT. The chain couples TRBV6-2 or TRBV6-3 to TRBJ2-7; 8 nucleotides match TRBD2. This sequence originates from an adult who received the AZD1222 COVID-19 vaccine. Sequenced here: peripheral blood, sampled 28 days after the second AZD1222 dose. CDR3 region: CASSRLTSVKYEQYF. In DNA, the CDR3 is TGTGCCAGCAGCCGTCTGACTAGCGTTAAGTACGAGCAGTACTTC.